Sequencing of this TCR beta chain was carried out in a study of blood T cell repertoires in COVID-19. Turning to the study itself: Samples of COVID-19 (acute and convalescent) were obtained from the United States, Italy and Spain. PBMCs, B-cell-depleted T cells, or T cells were the source of the cDNA or gDNA that made up the material.

The CDR3 extends over 11 amino acids. Deletions cut 8 bases from V and 7 bases from J, with 8 bases between. The germline CDR1 and CDR2 sequences are SNHLY and FYNNEI. In the original analysis: Estimates of nucleated cell counts were drawn from the amplification of reference gene primers. Clones were sequenced by immunoSEQ multiplex PCR, and TCRdb holds only the in-frame ones, with some missing. The V and J calls and the clone size are those of that table, but D and trimming were determined from the DNA. The data hold about 260,000 clones, with roughly nine tenths observed a single time. This sequence originates from a middle-aged man who had recovered from COVID-19. The chain employs TRBV2 and TRBJ2-2, with D maybe TRBD1 (6 bases). The material sequenced was peripheral blood. The chain's CDR3 is CASGGGGELFF. Here the CDR3 DNA reads TGTGCCAGCGGGGGCGGCGGGGAGCTGTTTTTT.